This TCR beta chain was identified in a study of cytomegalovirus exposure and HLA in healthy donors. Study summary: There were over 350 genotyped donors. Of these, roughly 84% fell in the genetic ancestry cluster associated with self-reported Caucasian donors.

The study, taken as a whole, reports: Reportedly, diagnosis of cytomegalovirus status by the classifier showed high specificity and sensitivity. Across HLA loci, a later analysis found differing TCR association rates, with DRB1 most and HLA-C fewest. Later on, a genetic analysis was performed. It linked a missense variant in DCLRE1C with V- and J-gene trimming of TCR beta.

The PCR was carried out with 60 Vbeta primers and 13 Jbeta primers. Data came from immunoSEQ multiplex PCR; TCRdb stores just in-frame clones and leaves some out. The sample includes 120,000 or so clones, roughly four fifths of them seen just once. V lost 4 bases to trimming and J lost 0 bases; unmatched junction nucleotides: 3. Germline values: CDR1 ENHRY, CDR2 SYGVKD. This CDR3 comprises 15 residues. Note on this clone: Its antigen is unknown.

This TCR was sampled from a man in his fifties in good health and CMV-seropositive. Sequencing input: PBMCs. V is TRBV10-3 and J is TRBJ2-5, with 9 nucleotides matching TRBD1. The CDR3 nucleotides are TGTGCCATCAGTGCCGGACAGGGGTACCAAGAGACCCAGTACTTC. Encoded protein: CAISAGQGYQETQYF.